The rows below give T cell receptor beta chains drawn from one sample of a study of CD8 T cells in Susac syndrome. TCRdb re-analysed the immunoSEQ multiplex PCR reads in MiXCR, keeping a single row per CDR3 protein. The table lists 180,000 or so distinct CDR3 sequences, about 95% of them singletons. What was sequenced was CD4+ T cells from PBMCs. These receptors all come from a human donor in good health. The CDR3 runs from the conserved cysteine through the conserved F or W. D genes are given only for firm matches. Only some rows state a clone size, as once, few, many or a class for expanded clones.

clone size,D gene,V gene,J gene,CDR3 protein,CDR3 DNA
once,.,TRBV19,TRBJ2-1,CASNEGTGRREQFF,TGTGCCAGTAATGAGGGAACCGGACGGCGTGAGCAGTTCTTC
.,.,TRBV20-1,TRBJ2-1,CSAPQRSSYNEQFF,TGCAGTGCCCCCCAGCGGAGCTCCTACAATGAGCAGTTCTTC
.,TRBD2,TRBV30,TRBJ2-4,CAWRLAGGQNIQYF,TGTGCCTGGCGACTAGCGGGAGGCCAAAACATTCAGTACTTC
.,TRBD1,TRBV12-3/TRBV12-4,TRBJ1-1,CASSPGGQGAMDTEAFF,TGTGCCAGCAGTCCAGGGGGACAGGGGGCTATGGACACTGAAGCTTTCTTT
once,.,TRBV12-3/TRBV12-4,TRBJ2-1,CASTNNEQFF,TGTGCCAGCACCAACAATGAGCAGTTCTTC
.,TRBD2,TRBV20-1,TRBJ2-3,CSASRAGKDTQYF,TGCAGTGCTAGTCGAGCGGGAAAGGATACGCAGTATTTT
once,TRBD2,TRBV20-1,TRBJ2-7,CSASPSGRLYEQYF,TGCAGTGCTTCCCCTAGCGGGAGATTGTACGAGCAGTACTTC
once,TRBD1,TRBV20-1,TRBJ1-1,CSAPGTGRPNTEAFF,TGCAGTGCCCCAGGGACAGGGCGTCCTAACACTGAAGCTTTCTTT
.,.,TRBV18,TRBJ2-3,CASSPQDDTQYF,TGTGCCAGCTCACCACAAGACGATACGCAGTATTTT
.,.,TRBV11-3,TRBJ2-1,CASSRVGNEQFF,TGTGCCAGCAGCCGGGTAGGCAATGAGCAGTTCTTC
.,.,TRBV6-1,TRBJ2-1,CASSEGSSYNEQFF,TGTGCCAGCAGTGAGGGTAGCTCCTACAATGAGCAGTTCTTC
.,TRBD1,TRBV29-1,TRBJ1-1,CSSSWTGENTEAFF,TGCAGCTCGAGCTGGACAGGGGAGAACACTGAAGCTTTCTTT
.,TRBD2,TRBV30,TRBJ2-7,CAWSKGTSGITSQQYF,TGTGCCTGGAGTAAAGGGACTAGCGGGATTACGTCGCAGCAGTACTTC
.,.,TRBV12-3/TRBV12-4,TRBJ2-7,CASSLTGPEQYF,TGTGCCAGCAGTTTAACCGGCCCCGAGCAGTACTTC
.,TRBD2,TRBV7-2,TRBJ2-3,CASSPGGGRDTQYF,TGTGCCAGCAGCCCCGGGGGGGGCAGGGATACGCAGTATTTT
.,TRBD2,TRBV4-3,TRBJ2-1,CASSQGQTSGRIGSLYNEQFF,TGCGCCAGCAGCCAGGGGCAGACTAGCGGGAGGATCGGGTCTCTTTACAATGAGCAGTTCTTC
.,TRBD2,TRBV7-9,TRBJ2-3,CASSLASGRTDTQYF,TGTGCCAGCAGCTTAGCTAGCGGGAGGACAGATACGCAGTATTTT
.,.,TRBV11-2,TRBJ2-3,CASSLSLGADTQYF,TGTGCCAGCAGTTTATCCCTAGGGGCAGATACGCAGTATTTT